This TCR beta chain derives from a study of T cells in Graves' hyperthyroidism and ophthalmopathy. Overall study results and limits: Most clonotypes that expanded in the thyroid above 0.001 also showed up in blood.

The germline CDR1 and CDR2 sequences are SGHNT and YENEEA. The CDR3 loop spans 15 amino acids. J gave up 5 bases and V 4 bases, and 6 bases lay outside the gene matches. TCR beta CDR3 region amplification was performed from RNA transcripts. The study used the HTBI primer set for a first-round RT-PCR of the TCR CDR3. TCRdb recomputed calls from the multiplex PCR reads with MiXCR, one row per CDR3 protein. The table shows about 270,000 distinct CDR3 sequences, with about 20% occurring only once. In this sample, this clonotype turned up a few times. Antigen: not known. This receptor was obtained from a man younger than 45 with Graves' ophthalmopathy. The source material was blood. This rearrangement joins TRBV11-3 to TRBJ2-5; 11 positions agree with TRBD2. The CDR3: CASSSIAGGPETQYF. CDR3 in DNA: TGTGCCAGCAGCTCTATAGCGGGAGGGCCGGAGACCCAGTACTTC.